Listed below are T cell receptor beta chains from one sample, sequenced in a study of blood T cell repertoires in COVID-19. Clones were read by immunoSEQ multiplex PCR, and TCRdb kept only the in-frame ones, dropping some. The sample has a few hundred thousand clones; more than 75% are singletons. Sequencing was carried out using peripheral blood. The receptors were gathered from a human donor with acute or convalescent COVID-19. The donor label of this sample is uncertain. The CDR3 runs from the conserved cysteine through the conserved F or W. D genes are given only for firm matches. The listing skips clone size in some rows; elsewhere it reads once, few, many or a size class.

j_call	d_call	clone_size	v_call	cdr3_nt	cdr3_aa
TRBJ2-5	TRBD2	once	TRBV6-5	TGTGCCAGCAGTAACCCGACCCGAGCGGGGGAGACCCAGTACTTC	CASSNPTRAGETQYF
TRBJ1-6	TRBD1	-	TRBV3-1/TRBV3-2	TGTGCCAGCAGCTTCGGACAGGGGGCAATTTCACCCCTCCACTTT	CASSFGQGAISPLHF
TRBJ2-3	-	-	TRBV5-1	TGCGCCAGCAGCTTGTTGGCGGGCCGCACAGATACGCAGTATTTT	CASSLLAGRTDTQYF
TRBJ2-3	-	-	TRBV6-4	TGTGCCAGCAGTGACGGGACTAGCACAGATACGCAGTATTTT	CASSDGTSTDTQYF
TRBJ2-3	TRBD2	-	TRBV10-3	TGTGCCATCAGTGATCTGCGGGGGGACACAGATACGCAGTATTTT	CAISDLRGDTDTQYF
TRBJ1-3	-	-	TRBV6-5	TGTGCCAGCAGACCTCCGCGGGGCTCTGGAAACACCATATATTTT	CASRPPRGSGNTIYF
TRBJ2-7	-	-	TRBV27	TGTGCCAGCAGTCCCTTCCCGGGTCCGACCTACGAGCAGTACTTC	CASSPFPGPTYEQYF
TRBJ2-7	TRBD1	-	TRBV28	TGTGCCAGCAGTTTCCCCGACAGGGTCCACGAGCAGTACTTC	CASSFPDRVHEQYF
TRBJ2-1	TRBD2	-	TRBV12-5	TGTGCTAGTGTTCAGAGCAGTGGCCTAGCGGGAGTAAATGAGCAGTTCTTC	CASVQSSGLAGVNEQFF
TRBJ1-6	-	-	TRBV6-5	TGTGCCAGCAGCTATGGCACAGGGCAAAATTCACCCCTCCACTTT	CASSYGTGQNSPLHF
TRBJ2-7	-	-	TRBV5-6	TGTGCCAGCAGCAGGGGGTTTTTAGGGACCGAGCAGTACTTC	CASSRGFLGTEQYF
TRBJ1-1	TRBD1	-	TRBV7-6	TGTGCCAGCAGCTTAGGGGTTACAGGGGGAGGTGAAGCTTTCTTT	CASSLGVTGGGEAFF
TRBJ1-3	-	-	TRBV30	TGTGCCTGGAGTGCCTCACGGGGAAACACCATATATTTT	CAWSASRGNTIYF
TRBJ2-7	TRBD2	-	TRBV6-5	TGTGCCAGCAGTTATGAGGCGGGAGGGGTGAACGAGCAGTACTTC	CASSYEAGGVNEQYF
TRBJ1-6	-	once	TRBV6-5	TGTGCCAGCAGTTACGAGGGTGGGCTTAATTCACCCCTCCACTTT	CASSYEGGLNSPLHF
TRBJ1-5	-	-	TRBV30	TGTGCCTGGAGTGCTGAGAATAGCAATCAGCCCCAGCATTTT	CAWSAENSNQPQHF
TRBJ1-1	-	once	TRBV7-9	TGTGCCAGCAGTCATCCTCAGGGGCAAAGTGAAGCTTTCTTT	CASSHPQGQSEAFF
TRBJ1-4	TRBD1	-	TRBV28	TGTGCCAGCAGTTCTCCGTCGGACAGGGGTATGAATGAAAAACTGTTTTTT	CASSSPSDRGMNEKLFF
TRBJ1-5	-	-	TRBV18	TGTGCCAGCTCACGGAGCGATCGGGGAAATCAGCCCCAGCATTTT	CASSRSDRGNQPQHF
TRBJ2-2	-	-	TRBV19	TGTGCCACCCAGCGGGTTTGGGGCACCGGGGAGCTGTTTTTT	CATQRVWGTGELFF
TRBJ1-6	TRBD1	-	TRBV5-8	TGTGCCAGCAGCTTCTTTGGGACAGATAATTCACCCCTCCACTTT	CASSFFGTDNSPLHF
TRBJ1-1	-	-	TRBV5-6	TGTGCCAGCAGCTTGACACACGCAAACACTGAAGCTTTCTTT	CASSLTHANTEAFF
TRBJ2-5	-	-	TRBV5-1	TGCGCCAGCAGCTTGGTTTCAGGGTCACAAGAGACCCAGTACTTC	CASSLVSGSQETQYF
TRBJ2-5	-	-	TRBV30	TGTGCCTGGATGTGGGGCCGTTCGGAGACCCAGTACTTC	CAWMWGRSETQYF
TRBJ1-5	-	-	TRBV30	TGTGCCTGGAGTGTAGAGCGCGTGGCTGGGAGCAATCAGCCCCAGCATTTT	CAWSVERVAGSNQPQHF
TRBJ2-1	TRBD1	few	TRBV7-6	TGTGCCAGCAGCTTCCAGACAGGGGGCTTGAATGAGCAGTTCTTC	CASSFQTGGLNEQFF
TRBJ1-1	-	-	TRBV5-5	TGTGCCAGCCAGGATACGGACACTGAAGCTTTCTTT	CASQDTDTEAFF
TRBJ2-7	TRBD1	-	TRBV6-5	TGTGCCAGCGCGTCGACCGGGACAGGTACCTACGAGCAGTACTTC	CASASTGTGTYEQYF
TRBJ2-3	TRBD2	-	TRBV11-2	TGTGCCAGCAGCCTCCTGACTAGCGGGAGGTGGGCAGATACGCAGTATTTT	CASSLLTSGRWADTQYF
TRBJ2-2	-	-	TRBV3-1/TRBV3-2	TGTGCCAGCAGCCAAGGTCACAGCGGTACCGGGGAGCTGTTTTTT	CASSQGHSGTGELFF
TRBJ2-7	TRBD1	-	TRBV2	TGTGCCAGCAGCTTACAGGGGGCCGGATACGAGCAGTACTTC	CASSLQGAGYEQYF
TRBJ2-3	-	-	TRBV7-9	TGTGCCAGCAGCCCACGGGGGTTCTATGGCACAGATACGCAGTATTTT	CASSPRGFYGTDTQYF
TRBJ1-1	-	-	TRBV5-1	TGCGCCAGCAGCTCCGAGATACACACTGAAGCTTTCTTT	CASSSEIHTEAFF
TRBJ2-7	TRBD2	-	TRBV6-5	TGTGCCAGCAGTTACCAGCGGGGGAGGAACGAGCAGTACTTC	CASSYQRGRNEQYF
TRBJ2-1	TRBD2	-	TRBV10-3	TGTGCCATCAGCTCTAGCGGGGCGACGAATGAGCAGTTCTTC	CAISSSGATNEQFF
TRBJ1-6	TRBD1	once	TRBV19	TGTGCCAGTAATAAGGGACAGCCTAATTCACCCCTCCACTTT	CASNKGQPNSPLHF
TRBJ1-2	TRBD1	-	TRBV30	TGTGCCTGGAATCCGACAGGGTTTAGTGGCTACACCTTC	CAWNPTGFSGYTF
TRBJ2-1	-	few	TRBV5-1	TGCGCCAGCAGCCCCTTTGCGGGATCCTCCAATGAGCAGTTCTTC	CASSPFAGSSNEQFF
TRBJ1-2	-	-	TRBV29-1	TGCAGCGCCGAGGGGGGGGCTGGATATGGCTACACCTTC	CSAEGGAGYGYTF
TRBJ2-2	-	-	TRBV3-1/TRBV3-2	TGTGCCAGCAGCCACAGCGCGAACACCGGGGAGCTGTTTTTT	CASSHSANTGELFF
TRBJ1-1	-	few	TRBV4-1	TGCGCCAGCAGCCAAGGGGGGGTAGGGGCTTTCTTT	CASSQGGVGAFF
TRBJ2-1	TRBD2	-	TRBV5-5	TGTGCCAGCAGCTTGACGGCGGGAGGGCCGGAATACAATGAGCAGTTCTTC	CASSLTAGGPEYNEQFF
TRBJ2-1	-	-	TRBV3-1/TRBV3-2	TGTGCCAGCAGCCAAGACCCCGGAAATCCCCGGTCCCAGCGGTCATACAATGAGCAGTTCTTC	CASSQDPGNPRSQRSYNEQFF
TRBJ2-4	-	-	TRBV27	TGTGCCAGCAGTCCGTGGGCCCCGGTAGGCATTCAGTACTTC	CASSPWAPVGIQYF
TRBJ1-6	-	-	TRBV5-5	TGTGCCAGCAGCTTGGGGCCCCCGGGGGGTAATTCACCCCTCCACTTT	CASSLGPPGGNSPLHF
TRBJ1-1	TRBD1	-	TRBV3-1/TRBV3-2	TGTGCCAGCAGCCAGGGACAGATGAACACTGAAGCTTTCTTT	CASSQGQMNTEAFF
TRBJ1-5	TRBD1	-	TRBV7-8	TGTGCCAGCAGCGCCCGGGACAGGAATCAGCCCCAGCATTTT	CASSARDRNQPQHF
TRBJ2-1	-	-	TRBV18	TGTGCCAGCTCGACAGTACAGGGTTCTACAAACAATGAGCAGTTCTTC	CASSTVQGSTNNEQFF
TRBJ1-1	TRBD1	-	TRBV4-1	TGCGCCAGCAGCCAAGAATCTGGACAGGGTGGGAGGAGGACTGAAGCTTTCTTT	CASSQESGQGGRRTEAFF